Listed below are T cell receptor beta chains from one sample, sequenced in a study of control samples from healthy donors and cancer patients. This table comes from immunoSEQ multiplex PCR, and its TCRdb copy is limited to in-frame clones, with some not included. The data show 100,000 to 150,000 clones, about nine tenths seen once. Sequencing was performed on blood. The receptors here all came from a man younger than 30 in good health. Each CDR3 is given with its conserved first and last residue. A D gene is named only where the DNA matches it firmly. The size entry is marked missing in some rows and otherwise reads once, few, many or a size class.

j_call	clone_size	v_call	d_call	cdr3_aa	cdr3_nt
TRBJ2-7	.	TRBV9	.	CASSPGRGPYEQYF	TGTGCCAGCAGCCCCGGCAGGGGCCCCTACGAGCAGTACTTC
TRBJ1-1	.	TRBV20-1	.	CSASGGPDATEAFF	TGCAGTGCTAGTGGGGGACCCGACGCCACTGAAGCTTTCTTT
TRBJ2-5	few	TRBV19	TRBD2	CASSLTSGGTPRSRETQYF	TGTGCCAGTAGTCTTACTAGCGGGGGAACCCCACGATCCCGAGAGACCCAGTACTTC
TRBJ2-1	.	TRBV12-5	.	CASGSPERGGYNEQFF	TGTGCTAGTGGTTCCCCCGAGAGGGGCGGCTACAATGAGCAGTTCTTC
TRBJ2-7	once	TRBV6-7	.	CASSYSTQPKRSF	TGTGCCAGCAGTTACAGTACTCAACCTAAACGGAGCTTC
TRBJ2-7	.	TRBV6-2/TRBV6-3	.	CANSKGNRDFYEQYF	TGTGCCAACAGCAAAGGTAACAGGGATTTTTACGAGCAGTACTTC
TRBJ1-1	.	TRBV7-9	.	CAGKGWAQNMNTEAFF	TGTGCCGGCAAGGGCTGGGCTCAGAACATGAACACTGAAGCTTTCTTT
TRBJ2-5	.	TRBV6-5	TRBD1	CASSWTGGNQETQYF	TGTGCCAGCAGTTGGACAGGGGGCAACCAAGAGACCCAGTACTTC
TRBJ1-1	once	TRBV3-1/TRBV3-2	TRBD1	CASSPTLSTGSLEAFF	TGTGCCAGCAGCCCTACTCTCTCGACAGGGAGCCTTGAAGCTTTCTTT
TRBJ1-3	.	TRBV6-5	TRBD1	CASSYGTANSGNTIYF	TGTGCCAGCAGTTACGGGACAGCAAACTCTGGAAACACCATATATTTT
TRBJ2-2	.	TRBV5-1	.	CASSLDAGMDTGELFF	TGCGCCAGCAGCTTGGATGCGGGGATGGACACCGGGGAGCTGTTTTTT
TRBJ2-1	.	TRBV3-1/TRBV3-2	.	CASSQVSGRLSSYNEQFF	TGTGCCAGCAGCCAAGTAAGCGGCCGACTAAGCTCCTACAATGAGCAGTTCTTC
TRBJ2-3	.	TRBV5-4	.	CASSLAGRAIDTQYF	TGTGCCAGCAGCTTGGCCGGCAGGGCCATAGATACGCAGTATTTT
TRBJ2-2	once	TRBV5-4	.	CASSPPPILGPGELFF	TGTGCCAGCAGCCCGCCTCCCATACTAGGACCGGGGGAGCTGTTTTTT
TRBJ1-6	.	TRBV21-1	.	CASSKRTGTERNSPLHF	TGTGCCAGCAGCAAACGGACAGGGACTGAGCGTAATTCACCCCTCCACTTT
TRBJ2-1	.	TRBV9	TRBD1	CASSVAGQTSNEQFF	TGTGCCAGCAGCGTAGCGGGACAGACCTCCAATGAGCAGTTCTTC
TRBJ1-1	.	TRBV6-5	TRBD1	CASSHEGQGGSEAFF	TGTGCCAGCAGTCACGAGGGACAGGGGGGGTCTGAAGCTTTCTTT
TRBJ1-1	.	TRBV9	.	CASSVGPNTEAFF	TGTGCCAGCAGCGTAGGGCCGAACACTGAAGCTTTCTTT
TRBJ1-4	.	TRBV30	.	CAWRSGYNEKLFF	TGTGCCTGGAGATCAGGGTATAATGAAAAACTGTTTTTT
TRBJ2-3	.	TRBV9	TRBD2	CASTPSGGAVSTDTQYF	TGTGCCAGCACCCCAAGCGGGGGGGCAGTGAGCACAGATACGCAGTATTTT
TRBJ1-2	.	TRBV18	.	CASSPTRGGLGNYGYTF	TGTGCCAGCTCACCCACCCGGGGAGGACTGGGGAACTATGGCTACACCTTC
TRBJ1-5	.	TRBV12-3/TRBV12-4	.	CASSLTNNQPQHF	TGTGCCAGCAGTTTAACAAATAATCAGCCCCAGCATTTT
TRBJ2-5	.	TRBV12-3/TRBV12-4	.	CASSLLETQYF	TGTGCCAGCAGTTTGTTAGAGACCCAGTACTTC
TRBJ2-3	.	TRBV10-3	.	CAISGAASTDTQYF	TGTGCCATCAGTGGGGCCGCTAGCACAGATACGCAGTATTTT
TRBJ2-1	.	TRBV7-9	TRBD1	CASSYRKGTGSYNEQFF	TGTGCCAGCAGCTATAGAAAGGGGACAGGGAGCTACAATGAGCAGTTCTTC
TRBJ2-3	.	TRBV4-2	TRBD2	CASSPSGGRGTDTQYF	TGTGCCAGCAGCCCTAGCGGGGGAAGGGGAACAGATACGCAGTATTTT
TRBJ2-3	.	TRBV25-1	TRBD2	CASTAGGPGVSFTDTQYF	TGTGCCAGCACAGCGGGGGGGCCGGGTGTTAGTTTCACAGATACGCAGTATTTT
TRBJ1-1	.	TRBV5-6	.	CASSLMGNTEAFF	TGTGCCAGCAGCTTAATGGGGAACACTGAAGCTTTCTTT
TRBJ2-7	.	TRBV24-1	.	CATSETGALQAYEQYF	TGTGCCACCAGTGAAACAGGAGCCCTTCAAGCCTACGAGCAGTACTTC
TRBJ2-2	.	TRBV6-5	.	CASSYIDTGELFF	TGTGCCAGCAGTTACATTGACACCGGGGAGCTGTTTTTT
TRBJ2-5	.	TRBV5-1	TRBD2	CASSRAAGLAGEETQYF	TGCGCCAGCAGCCGAGCGGCGGGACTAGCGGGGGAGGAGACCCAGTACTTC
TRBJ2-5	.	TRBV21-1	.	CASSKGGGVQETQYF	TGTGCCAGCAGCAAAGGGGGCGGGGTCCAAGAGACCCAGTACTTC